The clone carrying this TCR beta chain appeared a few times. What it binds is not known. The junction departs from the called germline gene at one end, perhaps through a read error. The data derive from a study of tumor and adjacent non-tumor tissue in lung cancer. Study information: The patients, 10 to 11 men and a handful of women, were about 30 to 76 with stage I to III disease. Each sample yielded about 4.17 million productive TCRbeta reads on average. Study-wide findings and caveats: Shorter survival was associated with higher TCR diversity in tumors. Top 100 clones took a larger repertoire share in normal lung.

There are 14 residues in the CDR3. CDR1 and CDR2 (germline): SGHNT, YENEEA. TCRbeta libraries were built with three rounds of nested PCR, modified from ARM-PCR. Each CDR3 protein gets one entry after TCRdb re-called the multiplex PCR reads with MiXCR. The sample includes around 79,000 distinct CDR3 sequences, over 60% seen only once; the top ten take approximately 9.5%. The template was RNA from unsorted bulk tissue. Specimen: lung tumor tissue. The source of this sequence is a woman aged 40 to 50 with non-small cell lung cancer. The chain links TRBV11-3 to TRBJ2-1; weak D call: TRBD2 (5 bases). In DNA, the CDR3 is TGTGCCAGTAGCTTAGGGTGGAGGTCCAATGAGCTGTTCTTC. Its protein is CASSLGWRSNELFF.